One and the same sample provided the 15 T cell receptor beta chains below, sequenced in a study of blood T cells in healthy people across ages. Alongside a J-beta primer mix, a sample-barcoded 5' primer served in a second PCR lasting roughly 7 to 12 cycles. TCRdb re-analysed the 5' RACE reads in MiXCR, keeping a single row per CDR3 protein. The table records roughly 800,000 distinct CDR3 sequences, 25% to 30% of them present only once. These data were also filed under a second study, of T cells of mothers and their children.

Sequencing used blood. The receptors shown here come from a boy aged 10-17 years in good health.

V is TRBV9 and J is TRBJ2-7; TRBD1 is a possible D gene (5 bases). The germline gives CDR1 SGDLS, CDR2 YYNGEE. This CDR3 comprises 16 residues. Deletions cut 4 bases from V and 2 bases from J, with 19 bases between. The DNA for the CDR3 is TGTGCCAGCAGCCCGGGCCTCAGGACAAACGCCTACGAGCAGTACTTC. Translating it yields CASSPGLRTNAYEQYF.

This clonotype has just a few counts. J is TRBJ1-5 and V is TRBV12-3 or TRBV12-4, with TRBD1 matching over 8 bases. V trimming: 5 bases; J trimming: 2 bases; junction bases outside the gene matches: 11. This CDR3 region has 17 residues. Here the CDR3 DNA reads TGTGCCAGCAGTCCCTCAGGGGGCGTTTCGGGCAATCAGCCCCAGCATTTT. Translated: CASSPSGGVSGNQPQHF.

This chain connects TRBV11-2 to TRBJ2-5, with D perhaps TRBD1 (6 bases). Between the trimmed V and J ends, which lost 4 bases and 11 bases, there was a span of 26 bases. CDR3 length equals 16 residues. In germline, CDR1 is SGHAT, CDR2 FQNNGV. The chain's CDR3 is CASSSLRAGAKGEQYF. DNA for the CDR3: TGTGCCAGCAGCTCCCTCCGGGCAGGGGCCAAGGGGGAGCAGTACTTC. Using reference TRBV11-2 and TRBJ2-5 for the parts outside the CDR3, the full variable domain is EAGVAQSPRYKIIEKRQSVAFWCNPISGHATLYWYQQILGQGPKLLIQFQNNGVVDDSQLPKDRFSAERLKGVDSTLKIQPAKLEDSAVYLCASSSLRAGAKGEQYFGPGTRLLVL.

This clonotype showed up just a few times. V gene TRBV5-5 combines with J gene TRBJ2-1, with no clear D. Germline assignment: CDR1 SGHKS and CDR2 YYEKEE (reference sequence). This CDR3 comprises 15 residues. The germline V and J ends were trimmed by 4 bases and 2 bases, with 13 bases remaining between them. CDR3 nucleotide sequence: TGTGCCAGCAGCCCCTATGGTCAGCCCTACAATGAGCAGTTCTTC. It specifies CASSPYGQPYNEQFF.

The genes are TRBV20-1 and TRBJ2-4, with 9 bases that match TRBD1. V was pared by 0 bases and J by 7 bases, with 1 base of the junction left unmatched. CDR1 is DFQATT, CDR2 SNEGSKA, per germline (reference sequence). The CDR3 loop spans 13 amino acids. The CDR3 loop reads CSARDTGGNIQYF. DNA for the CDR3: TGCAGTGCTAGAGATACAGGGGGCAACATTCAGTACTTC.

This clonotype was found a few times. The chain employs TRBV20-1 and TRBJ2-7; possibly TRBD1 or TRBD2 for D (5 bases each). The V end lost 2 bases, the J end lost 7 bases, and 15 bases lay between the germline ends. Looked up from germline, CDR1 is DFQATT and CDR2 is SNEGSKA (reference sequence). The CDR3 consists of 13 residues. In DNA form, the CDR3 reads TGCAGTGCTAGACCGGGACCTTTGGGGGAGCAGTACTTC. Translation: CSARPGPLGEQYF.

The V gene is TRBV29-1, the J gene TRBJ1-5; unclear D gene. The CDR3 loop spans 13 amino acids. From germline, CDR1 is SQVTM and CDR2 ANQGSEA. Trimming shortened V by 4 bases and J by 1 base, and 8 bases separated the two germline ends. DNA for the CDR3: TGCAGCGTTGCCAGATCCAGCAATCAGCCCCAGCATTTT. It is translated as CSVARSSNQPQHF.

There are a few counts of this clonotype. This chain connects TRBV12-3 or TRBV12-4 to TRBJ2-7; D call uncertain. Trimming left V 2 bases short and J 4 bases short, with 9 bases between. This CDR3 has 13 amino acids. CDR3 bases: TGTGCCAGCAGTTTAATGGGTCGATACGAGCAGTACTTC. It specifies CASSLMGRYEQYF.

A few counts support this clonotype. The chain combines TRBV29-1 with TRBJ1-2; 9 bases map to TRBD1. The CDR3 has 11 amino acids. The ends lost 7 bases at V and 8 bases at J; junction bases unmatched: 5. The germline V gene encodes CDR1 SQVTM and CDR2 ANQGSEA. The CDR3 DNA follows: TGCAGCGACAGGGGGCCCGGGGGCTACACCTTC. This translates into CSDRGPGGYTF.

This clonotype was seen ten or more times. This chain joins TRBV6-5 and TRBJ2-4, with D hard to call. This CDR3 contains 14 residues. Trimming shortened V by 5 bases and J by 0 bases, and 8 bases separated the two germline ends. The germline gives CDR1 MNHEY, CDR2 SVGAGI. The CDR3 coding sequence is TGTGCCAGCAGTACCAGATTAGCCAAAAACATTCAGTACTTC. Amino acid sequence: CASSTRLAKNIQYF.

This sequence joins TRBV19 and TRBJ2-5; D ambiguous. The J call is uncertain, as TRBJ2-7 better fits the DNA end. This CDR3 has 11 residues. The germline V gene has CDR1 LNHDA and CDR2 SQIVND (reference sequence). In nucleotides, the CDR3 is TGTGCCAGTATGAATGGCTACGAGCAGTACTTC. Amino acids: CASMNGYEQYF.

Points on this clonotype: No conserved phenylalanine or tryptophan is present at the end of the CDR3, so a read error is the likely explanation. The chain recombines TRBV20-1 with TRBJ2-5; a weak D match, TRBD2 (7 bases). The CDR3 length is 14 residues. Trimming pared 4 bases from V and 5 bases from J, leaving 17 bases between. Germline CDR1 reads DFQATT; CDR2 reads SNEGSKA (reference sequence). The CDR3 loop is CSATIGGGQETQYL. The CDR3 DNA sequence: TGCAGTGCTACCATTGGGGGGGGCCAGGAGACCCAGTACCTC.

The rearrangement uses TRBV5-1 and TRBJ1-1; D may be TRBD1 (5 bases). The CDR3 runs 14 residues. Germline CDR1 and CDR2: SGHRS and YFSETQ. V gave up 4 bases and J gave up 3 bases, with 13 bases separating them. The CDR3 DNA sequence: TGCGCCAGCAGCACCGGGACCCTAGACACTGAAGCTTTCTTT. This translates into CASSTGTLDTEAFF.

The rearrangement links TRBV7-2 to TRBJ2-1; weak D call: TRBD2 (6 bases). Germline assignment: CDR1 SGHTA and CDR2 FQGNSA. CDR3 length equals 15 residues. Trimming removed 4 bases at V and 4 bases at J, with 14 bases between. The CDR3 region is CASSSTSGQYNEQFF. The CDR3 DNA is TGTGCCAGCAGCTCGACTAGTGGACAATACAATGAGCAGTTCTTC.

CDR3 residues: CASNRTGVNTNYGYTF. CDR3 coding DNA: TGTGCCAGCAACCGGACAGGTGTGAACACTAACTATGGCTACACCTTC. This rearrangement joins TRBV3-1 to TRBJ1-2; 7 bases are shared with TRBD1. This CDR3 is 16 amino acids long. Looked up from germline, CDR1 is LGHDT and CDR2 is YNNKEL (reference sequence). V shed 7 bases and J 0 bases; nucleotides not matched to a gene: 11.